This T cell receptor (beta chain) is from a study of blood T cells in healthy people across ages. A J-beta primer mix and a sample-barcoded 5' primer were used in a second PCR of roughly 6 to 12 cycles. TCRdb re-called the 5' RACE reads through MiXCR, storing one row per CDR3 protein. The table lists about 1 million distinct CDR3 sequences, 40% to 50% of them singletons. The V end was cut by 1 base, the J end by 2 bases, with 17 bases between. This CDR3 has 17 amino acids. The V gene's germline CDR1 is SGDLS and CDR2 YYNGEE. The receptor's source is a woman aged 60 to 75 in good health. The sequencing input was blood. V and J are TRBV9 and TRBJ2-3; TRBD2 is a possible D gene (6 bases). The CDR3 DNA reads TGTGCCAGCAGCGTACCCCGGGGTAGCGGTCACACAGATACGCAGTATTTT. This gives the protein CASSVPRGSGHTDTQYF.